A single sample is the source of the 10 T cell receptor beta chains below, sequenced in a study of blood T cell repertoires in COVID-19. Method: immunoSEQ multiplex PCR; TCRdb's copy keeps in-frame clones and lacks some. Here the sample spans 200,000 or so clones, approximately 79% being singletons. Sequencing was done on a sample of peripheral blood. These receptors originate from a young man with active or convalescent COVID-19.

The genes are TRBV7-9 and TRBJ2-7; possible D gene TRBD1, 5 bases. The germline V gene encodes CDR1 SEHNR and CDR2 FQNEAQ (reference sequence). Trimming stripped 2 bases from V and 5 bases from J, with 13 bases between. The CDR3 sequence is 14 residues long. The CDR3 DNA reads TGTGCCAGCAGCTTAAATCCAGGGATGAACGAGCAGTACTTC. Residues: CASSLNPGMNEQYF.

CDR3 DNA sequence: TGTGCCAGTAGTATGGGGGTAGGGGGAAGTCAGCCCCAGCATTTT. It yields the protein CASSMGVGGSQPQHF. This chain uses TRBV19 with TRBJ1-5; a weak D match, TRBD1 (6 bases). The CDR3 is 15 amino acids. Trimming left V 3 bases short and J 6 bases short, with 15 bases between. Germline V CDR1 and CDR2: LNHDA, SQIVND (reference sequence).

The CDR3 region has the DNA TGCGCCAGCGAAAGAGACTTTTACAACACGCCCCAGCATTTT. The encoded protein is CASERDFYNTPQHF. The rearrangement links TRBV23-1 to TRBJ1-5; D gene uncertain. TRBV23-1 is identified as an open reading frame with a role that is uncertain. V gave up 8 bases and J gave up 9 bases, with 20 bases separating them. The CDR3 has 14 amino acids.

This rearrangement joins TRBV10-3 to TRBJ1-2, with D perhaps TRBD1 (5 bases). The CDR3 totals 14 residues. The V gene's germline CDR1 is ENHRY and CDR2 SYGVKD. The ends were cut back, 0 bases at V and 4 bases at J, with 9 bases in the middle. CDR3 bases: TGTGCCATCAGTGAGTCGCAACAGGTCTATGGCTACACCTTC. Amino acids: CAISESQQVYGYTF.

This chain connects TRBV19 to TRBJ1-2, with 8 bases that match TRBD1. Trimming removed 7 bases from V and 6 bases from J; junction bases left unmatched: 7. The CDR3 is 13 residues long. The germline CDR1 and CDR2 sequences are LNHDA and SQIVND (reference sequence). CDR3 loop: CASTHGQGNGYTF. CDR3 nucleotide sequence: TGTGCCAGTACCCACGGACAGGGCAATGGCTACACCTTC. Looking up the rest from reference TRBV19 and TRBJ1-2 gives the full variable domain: DGGITQSPKYLFRKEGQNVTLSCEQNLNHDAMYWYRQDPGQGLRLIYYSQIVNDFQKGDIAEGYSVSREKKESFPLTVTSAQKNPTAFYLCASTHGQGNGYTFGSGTRLTVV.

The CDR3 region is CASSYGDRVAEAFF. CDR3 DNA sequence: TGTGCCAGCAGTTACGGGGACAGGGTGGCTGAAGCTTTCTTT. V usage is TRBV6-5 and J usage is TRBJ1-1, with 9 bases lining up with TRBD1. Unmatched junction bases numbered 4, after V lost 2 bases and J lost 6 bases. The CDR3 covers 14 residues. Per the germline V gene, CDR1 is MNHEY and CDR2 is SVGAGI.

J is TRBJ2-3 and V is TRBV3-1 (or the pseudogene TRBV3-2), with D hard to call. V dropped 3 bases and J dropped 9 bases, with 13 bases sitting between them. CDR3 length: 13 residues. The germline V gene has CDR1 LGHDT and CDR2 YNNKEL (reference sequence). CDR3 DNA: TGTGCCAGCAGCCAGAACTCCCCGAAGACGCAGTATTTT. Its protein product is CASSQNSPKTQYF.

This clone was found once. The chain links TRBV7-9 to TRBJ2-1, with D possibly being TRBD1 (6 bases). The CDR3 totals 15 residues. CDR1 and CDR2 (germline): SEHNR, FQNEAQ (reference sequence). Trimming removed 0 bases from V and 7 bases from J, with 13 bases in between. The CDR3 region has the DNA TGTGCCAGCAGCTTAGCGCCCCAGGACAGAAATGAGCAGTTCTTC. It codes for CASSLAPQDRNEQFF.

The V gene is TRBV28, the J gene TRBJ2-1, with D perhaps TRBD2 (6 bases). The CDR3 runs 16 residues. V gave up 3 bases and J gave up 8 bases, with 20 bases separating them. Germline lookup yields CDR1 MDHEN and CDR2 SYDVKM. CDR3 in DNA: TGTGCCAGCAGTTTCGGGACTCGGCAAGTGAGCGATGAGCAGTTCTTC. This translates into CASSFGTRQVSDEQFF.

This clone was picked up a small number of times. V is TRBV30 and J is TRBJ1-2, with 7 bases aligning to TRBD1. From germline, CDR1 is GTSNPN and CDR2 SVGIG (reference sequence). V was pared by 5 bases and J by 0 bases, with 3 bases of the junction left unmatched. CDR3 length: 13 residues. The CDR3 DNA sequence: TGTGCCTGGGACAGGGTCCCTAACTATGGCTACACCTTC. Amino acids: CAWDRVPNYGYTF.